This passage covers 8 T cell receptor beta chains from one sample sequenced in a study of blood T cell repertoires in COVID-19. Here immunoSEQ multiplex PCR was the method, and the copy in TCRdb shows in-frame clones only, minus some. The sample carries 200,000 to 250,000 clones, around 90% recorded once. The specimen was peripheral blood. These receptors were collected from a man aged 60 to 69 who had recovered from COVID-19.

The chain employs TRBV28 and TRBJ1-1; weak D call: TRBD1 (6 bases). The germline V and J ends were trimmed by 4 bases and 1 base, with 13 bases remaining between them. Germline CDR1 and CDR2: MDHEN and SYDVKM. The CDR3 is 15 amino acids. The CDR3: CASSSLGAQNTEAFF. In nucleotides, the CDR3 is TGTGCCAGCAGTTCCTTGGGGGCTCAGAACACTGAAGCTTTCTTT.

This chain joins TRBV5-1 and TRBJ2-7; the match to TRBD2 covers 11 bases. Germline V CDR1 and CDR2: SGHRS, YFSETQ. Trimming cost V 0 bases and J 6 bases; bases outside gene matches: 8. This CDR3 has 16 amino acids. The CDR3 sequence is CASSLGTSGGISEQYF. CDR3 nucleotides: TGCGCCAGCAGCTTGGGAACTAGCGGGGGCATCAGCGAGCAGTACTTC.

The chain recombines TRBV6-2 or TRBV6-3 with TRBJ1-2; 9 positions match TRBD1. CDR3 length: 13 residues. Trimming took 2 bases from V and 6 from J; bases not matched to a gene: 1. Germline V gene lookup returns CDR1 MNHEY and CDR2 SVGEGT. The CDR3 DNA is TGTGCCAGCAGTTACCGGGACAGGGATGGCTACACCTTC. Its protein product is CASSYRDRDGYTF.

CDR3 region: CASSSGLPPPNTGELFF. Here the CDR3 DNA reads TGCGCCAGCAGCTCGGGACTACCTCCTCCCAACACCGGGGAGCTGTTTTTT. J is TRBJ2-2 and V is TRBV5-1; 7 bases map to TRBD2. V lost 3 bases to trimming and J lost 2 bases; unmatched junction nucleotides: 10. CDR1 and CDR2 (germline): SGHRS, YFSETQ. This CDR3 is built from 17 residues.

V usage is TRBV7-3 and J usage is TRBJ1-1; 9 positions agree with TRBD1. V lost 5 bases to trimming and J lost 5 bases; unmatched junction nucleotides: 6. The germline gives CDR1 SGHTA, CDR2 FQGTGA. The CDR3 loop spans 14 amino acids. CDR3 protein: CASSLLGQGTEAFF. CDR3 sequence (DNA): TGTGCCAGCAGCCTACTCGGACAGGGGACTGAAGCTTTCTTT. The full variable domain, its missing parts supplied by reference TRBV7-3 and TRBJ1-1, is GAGVSQTPSNKVTEKGKYVELRCDPISGHTALYWYRQSLGQGPEFLIYFQGTGAADDSGLPNDRFFAVRPEGSVSTLKIQRTERGDSAVYLCASSLLGQGTEAFFGQGTRLTVV.

This chain uses TRBV2 with TRBJ1-5, with 7 bases matching TRBD1. V shed 6 bases and J 7 bases; nucleotides not matched to a gene: 9. CDR1 and CDR2 from the germline V gene are SNHLY and FYNNEI. The CDR3 is 14 residues long. The CDR3 region is CASRVRGGSQPQHF. As DNA, the CDR3 is TGTGCCAGCAGAGTCAGAGGGGGCAGCCAGCCCCAGCATTTT. The full variable domain, rest sourced from reference TRBV2 and TRBJ1-5, is EPEVTQTPSHQVTQMGQEVILRCVPISNHLYFYWYRQILGQKVEFLVSFYNNEISEKSEIFDDQFSVERPDGSNFTLKIRSTKLEDSAMYFCASRVRGGSQPQHFGDGTRLSIL.

The chain is built from TRBV6-2 or TRBV6-3 and TRBJ1-5; D is possibly TRBD1 (5 bases). Looked up from germline, CDR1 is MNHEY and CDR2 is SVGEGT. Trimming cost V 5 bases and J 4 bases, with 12 bases left between them. The CDR3 is made up of 14 amino acids. The CDR3 nucleotides are TGTGCCAGCAGTCACGAGGCAGGGAATCAGCCCCAGCATTTT. The encoded protein is CASSHEAGNQPQHF.

The rearrangement uses TRBV7-3 and TRBJ2-5; weak D call: TRBD1 (7 bases). Between the trimmed V and J ends, which lost 5 bases and 7 bases, there was a span of 8 bases. The CDR3 runs 11 residues. Germline lookup yields CDR1 SGHTA and CDR2 FQGTGA. The CDR3 nucleotides are TGTGCCAGCAGCCAGGGGGGGACCCAGTACTTC. This encodes CASSQGGTQYF. The variable domain in full, completed from reference TRBV7-3 and TRBJ2-5, reads GAGVSQTPSNKVTEKGKYVELRCDPISGHTALYWYRQSLGQGPEFLIYFQGTGAADDSGLPNDRFFAVRPEGSVSTLKIQRTERGDSAVYLCASSQGGTQYFGPGTRLLVL.